What follows is one TCR beta chain and its context. This sample is drawn from a study of technical replicates of blood from a few donors. The CDR3 spans 14 residues. V trimming: 10 bases; J trimming: 4 bases; junction bases outside the gene matches: 8. Germline CDR1 and CDR2: MNHEY and SMNVEV (reference sequence). Data came from immunoSEQ multiplex PCR; TCRdb stores just in-frame clones and leaves some out. The table shows approximately 50,000 clones, with 95% to 96% occurring only once. This chain connects TRBV27 to TRBJ1-5; 9 nucleotides align to TRBD1. Sequences were obtained from T cells isolated from PBMCs. The TCR comes from a human donor in good health. CDR3 bases: TGTGCCACCGCCCTACAGGGGGCAAATCAGCCCCAGCATTTT. This sequence encodes CATALQGANQPQHF.